This section outlines one TCR beta chain sequence together with its context. Antigen unknown. This entry comes from a study of cytomegalovirus exposure and HLA in healthy donors. Primers included in the PCR were 60 Vbeta and 13 Jbeta primers. Assay used: immunoSEQ multiplex PCR; TCRdb lists only in-frame clones, some missing. The sample holds some 130,000 clones, around four fifths seen once. Notes on the study in general: CMV serostatus stood as the only immune exposure information on hand.

The clonotype comes from a male donor in good health and CMV-seropositive. Sequenced: PBMCs.

DNA of the CDR3: TGTGCCAGCAGTTTCCCACGCTACTGGGCCCTCGCTGGAAACACCATATATTTT. This encodes CASSFPRYWALAGNTIYF. The chain employs TRBV27 and TRBJ1-3; D unresolved. This CDR3 region has 18 residues. Germline V gene data show CDR1 as MNHEY and CDR2 as SMNVEV (reference sequence). V lost 3 bases to trimming and J lost 2 bases, with 20 bases between them.